This TCR beta chain was sequenced in a study of T-cell reconstitution after alpha-beta-depleted transplantation in children (dated by TCRdb to 2016 to 2017). About the full investigation: T-cell immune reconstitution after TCRalphabeta/CD19-depleted allogeneic hematopoietic cell transplantation in children was quantitatively tracked in the study by means of TCR repertoire profiling.

CDR1 and CDR2 are read off the germline V gene (reference sequence) as LNHNV and YYDKDF. Counted from cysteine to phenylalanine, this CDR3 has 12 amino acids. The sequence is cut down to CDR3 DNA, 36 bases in frame from base 1. V loses 4 bases, J loses 7 bases, and the germline ends lie 10 bases apart. Overall study results and their limits: The apparently early alphabetaT-cell count recovery about two months after transplant was reportedly dependent on only several hundred rapidly expanded clones derived from non-depleted graft cells. The high TCRbeta diversity at day 60 in some patients was ascribed to recipient T cells and intrathymic progenitors that had survived conditioning. Over subsequent months, a decline in hyperexpanded clone frequencies was noted, and after one year, T-cell counts and TCRbeta diversity were mostly ascribed to newly produced T cells.

About this clonotype: What antigen it recognizes has not been identified. No base quality information exists; no much larger clone differs at one position.

The library was obtained by PCR. The reads were generated on an Illumina HiSeq 2500. TCR libraries were prepared with molecular barcoding, using unique molecular identifiers to normalize TCRbeta repertoire quantification. The public reads were run again by TCRdb, first through fastp at Q25 and then through MiXCR, and only productive beta chains were kept. Identical CDR3 protein sequences are pooled into one entry, listed with their most common genes and DNA. Counted in this sample were hundreds of thousands of distinct CDR3 sequences; about an eighth of them appeared once. Together, the top ten hold about 2.2% of the sample. Taken with the paper, the label for treatment or condition translates to: allogeneic hematopoietic cell transplantation with graft depleted of TCRalphabeta T cells and CD19 B cells. The children who served as transplant recipients had been given grafts of TCRalphabeta/CD19-depleted allogeneic hematopoietic cells.

The receptor was derived from a male patient aged 10-17 years who had a stem cell transplant for acute myeloid leukemia, so the T cells may come from the graft donor. The input for sequencing was PBMCs, mostly from graft donor cells, taken 360 days after TCRalphabeta/CD19-depleted stem cell transplant. The chain is encoded by TRBV15 joined to TRBJ2-5; no D gene is confidently identified. The DNA sequence is TGTGCCACCAGCACTCCAATAGGGACCCAGTACTTC. It encodes CATSTPIGTQYF.